This T cell receptor (beta chain) is from a study of Graves' ophthalmopathy and Graves' hyperthyroidism. The study's findings and limits: As the model predicted ophthalmopathy progression, it achieved a sensitivity of 70.59% and a specificity of more than 72%.

This clonotype was seen ten or more times. Its target is not known. Clinical symptoms and serum thyroxine were used for diagnosis; TRAb, thyroid ultrasound and orbital computed tomography were also relied on. From RNA, the CDR3 regions of TCR beta chains were amplified and sequenced. HTBI primers were used in a first-round RT-PCR, which preceded a second-round multiplex PCR. TCRdb fed the multiplex PCR reads into MiXCR, producing one record per CDR3 protein. The sample records about half a million distinct CDR3 sequences, approximately 15% being singletons. V was trimmed by 8 bases and J by 3 bases, leaving 13 bases between them. The CDR3 runs 14 residues.

The genes are TRBV12-3 or TRBV12-4 and TRBJ2-2; D possibly corresponds to TRBD2 (5 bases). Material for sequencing was blood. The origin of this receptor is a woman younger than 45 with Graves' ophthalmopathy. This chain's CDR3 is CASRARDDTGELFF. The CDR3 bases are TGTGCCAGCCGCGCCCGGGATGACACCGGGGAGCTGTTTTTT.